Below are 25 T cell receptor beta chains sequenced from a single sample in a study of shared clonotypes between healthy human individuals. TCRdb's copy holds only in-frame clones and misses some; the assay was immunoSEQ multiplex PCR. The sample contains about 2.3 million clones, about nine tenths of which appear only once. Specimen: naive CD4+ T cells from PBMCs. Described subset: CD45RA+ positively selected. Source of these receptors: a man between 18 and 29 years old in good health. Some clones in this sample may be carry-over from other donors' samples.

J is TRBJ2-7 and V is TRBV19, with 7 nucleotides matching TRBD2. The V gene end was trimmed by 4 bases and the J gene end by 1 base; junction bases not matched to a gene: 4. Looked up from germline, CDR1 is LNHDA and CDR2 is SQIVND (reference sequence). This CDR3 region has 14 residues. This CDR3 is CASSSGSVSYEQYF. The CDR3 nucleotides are TGTGCCAGTAGTAGCGGGAGTGTATCCTACGAGCAGTACTTC.

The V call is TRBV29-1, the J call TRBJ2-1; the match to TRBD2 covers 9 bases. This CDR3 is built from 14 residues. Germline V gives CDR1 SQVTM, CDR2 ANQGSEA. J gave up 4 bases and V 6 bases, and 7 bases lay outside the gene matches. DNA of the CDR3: TGCAGCGTAGCGACTAGCGGTTATTACAATGAGCAGTTCTTC. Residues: CSVATSGYYNEQFF.

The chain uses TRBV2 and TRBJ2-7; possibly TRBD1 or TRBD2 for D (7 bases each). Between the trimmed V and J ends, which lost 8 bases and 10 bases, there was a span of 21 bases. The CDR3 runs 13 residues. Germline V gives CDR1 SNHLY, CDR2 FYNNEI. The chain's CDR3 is CASQPGGDLKQYF. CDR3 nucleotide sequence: TGTGCCAGCCAGCCAGGGGGGGACCTAAAACAGTACTTC.

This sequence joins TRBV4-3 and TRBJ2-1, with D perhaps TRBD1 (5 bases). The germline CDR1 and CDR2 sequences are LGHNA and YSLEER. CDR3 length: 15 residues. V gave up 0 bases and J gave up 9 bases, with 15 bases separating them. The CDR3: CASSQDFSYQGEQFF. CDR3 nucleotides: TGCGCCAGCAGCCAAGATTTTTCCTACCAGGGTGAGCAGTTCTTC.

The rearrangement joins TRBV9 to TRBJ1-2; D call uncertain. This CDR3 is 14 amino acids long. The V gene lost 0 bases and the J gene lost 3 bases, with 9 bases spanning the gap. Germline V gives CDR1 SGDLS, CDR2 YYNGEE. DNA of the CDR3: TGTGCCAGCAGCGTAGACGGGGTCGACTATGGCTACACCTTC. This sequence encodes CASSVDGVDYGYTF.

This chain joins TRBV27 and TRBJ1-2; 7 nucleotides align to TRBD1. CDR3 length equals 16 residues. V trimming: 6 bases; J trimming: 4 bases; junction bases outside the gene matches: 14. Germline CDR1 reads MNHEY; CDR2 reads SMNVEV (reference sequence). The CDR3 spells CASSPDRLKETYGYTF. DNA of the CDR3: TGTGCCAGCAGCCCGGACAGGTTGAAGGAAACCTATGGCTACACCTTC.

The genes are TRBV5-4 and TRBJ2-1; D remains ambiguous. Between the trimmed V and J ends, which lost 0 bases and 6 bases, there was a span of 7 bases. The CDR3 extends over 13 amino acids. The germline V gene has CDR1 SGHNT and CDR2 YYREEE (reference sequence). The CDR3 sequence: CASSLAWSNEQFF. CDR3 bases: TGTGCCAGCAGCTTGGCGTGGAGCAATGAGCAGTTCTTC.

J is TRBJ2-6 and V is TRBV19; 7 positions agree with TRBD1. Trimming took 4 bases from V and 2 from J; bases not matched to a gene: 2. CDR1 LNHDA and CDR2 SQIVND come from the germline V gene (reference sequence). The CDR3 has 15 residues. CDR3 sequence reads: CASSKGAAGANVLTF. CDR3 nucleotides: TGTGCCAGTAGTAAGGGGGCGGCTGGGGCCAACGTCCTGACTTTC.

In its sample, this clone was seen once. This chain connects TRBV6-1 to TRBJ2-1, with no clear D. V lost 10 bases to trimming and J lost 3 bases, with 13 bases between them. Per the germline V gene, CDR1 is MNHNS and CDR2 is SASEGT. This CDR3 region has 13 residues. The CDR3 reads CATTMGFYNEQFF. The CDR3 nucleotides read TGTGCCACAACTATGGGGTTCTACAATGAGCAGTTCTTC.

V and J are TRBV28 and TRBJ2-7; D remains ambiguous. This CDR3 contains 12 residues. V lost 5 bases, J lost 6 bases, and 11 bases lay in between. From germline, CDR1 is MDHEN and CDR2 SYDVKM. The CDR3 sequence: CASSLVGAEQYF. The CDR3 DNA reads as TGTGCCAGCAGTCTGGTGGGCGCCGAGCAGTACTTC.

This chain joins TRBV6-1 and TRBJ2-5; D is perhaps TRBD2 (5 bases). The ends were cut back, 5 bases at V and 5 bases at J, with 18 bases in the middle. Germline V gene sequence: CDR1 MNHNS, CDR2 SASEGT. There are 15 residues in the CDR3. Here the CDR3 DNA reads TGTGCCAGCAGTCAAATGGACTTTGCGGCGGAGACCCAGTACTTC. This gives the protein CASSQMDFAAETQYF.

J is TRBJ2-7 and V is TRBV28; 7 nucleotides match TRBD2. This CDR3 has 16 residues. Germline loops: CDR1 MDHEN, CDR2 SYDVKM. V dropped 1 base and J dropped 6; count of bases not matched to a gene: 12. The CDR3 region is CASSLSSVGTTGEQYF. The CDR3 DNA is TGTGCCAGCAGTTTATCCTCAGTTGGGACTACCGGCGAGCAGTACTTC.

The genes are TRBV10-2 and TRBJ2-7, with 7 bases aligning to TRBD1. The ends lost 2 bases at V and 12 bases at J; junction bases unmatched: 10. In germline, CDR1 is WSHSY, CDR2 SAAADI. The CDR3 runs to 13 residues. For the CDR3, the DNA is TGCGCCAGCAGTGAGGTCTGGCAGGGGGAATCGTACTTC. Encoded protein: CASSEVWQGESYF.

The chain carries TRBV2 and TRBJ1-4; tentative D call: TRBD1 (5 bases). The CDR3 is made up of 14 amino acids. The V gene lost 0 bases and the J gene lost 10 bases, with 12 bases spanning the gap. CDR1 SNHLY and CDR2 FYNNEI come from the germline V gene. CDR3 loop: CASSEARQGSKLFF. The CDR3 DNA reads TGTGCCAGCAGTGAAGCGCGCCAGGGTTCAAAACTGTTTTTT. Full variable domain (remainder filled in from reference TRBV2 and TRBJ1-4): EPEVTQTPSHQVTQMGQEVILRCVPISNHLYFYWYRQILGQKVEFLVSFYNNEISEKSEIFDDQFSVERPDGSNFTLKIRSTKLEDSAMYFCASSEARQGSKLFFGSGTQLSVL.

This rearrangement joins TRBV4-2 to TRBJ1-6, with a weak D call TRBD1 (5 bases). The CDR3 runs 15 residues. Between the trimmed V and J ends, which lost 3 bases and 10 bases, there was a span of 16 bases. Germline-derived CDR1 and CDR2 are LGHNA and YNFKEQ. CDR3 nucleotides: TGTGCCAGCAGCCACGAGCAGGGTAGGGAGTCACCCCTCCACTTT. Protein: CASSHEQGRESPLHF.

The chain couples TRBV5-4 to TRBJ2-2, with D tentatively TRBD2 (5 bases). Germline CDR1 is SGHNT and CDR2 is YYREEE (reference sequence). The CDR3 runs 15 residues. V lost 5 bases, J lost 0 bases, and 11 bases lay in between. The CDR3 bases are TGTGCCAGCAGTCCCCCGGGAACGAACACCGGGGAGCTGTTTTTT. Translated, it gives CASSPPGTNTGELFF.

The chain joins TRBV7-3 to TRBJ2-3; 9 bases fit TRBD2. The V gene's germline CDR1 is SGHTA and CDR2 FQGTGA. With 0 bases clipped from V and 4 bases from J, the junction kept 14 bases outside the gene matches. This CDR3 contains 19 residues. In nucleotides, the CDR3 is TGTGCCAGCAGCTTAACTCCCTTGGCTAGCGGGATTCTGGCAGATACGCAGTATTTT. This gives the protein CASSLTPLASGILADTQYF. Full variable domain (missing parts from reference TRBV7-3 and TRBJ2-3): GAGVSQTPSNKVTEKGKYVELRCDPISGHTALYWYRQSLGQGPEFLIYFQGTGAADDSGLPNDRFFAVRPEGSVSTLKIQRTERGDSAVYLCASSLTPLASGILADTQYFGPGTRLTVL.

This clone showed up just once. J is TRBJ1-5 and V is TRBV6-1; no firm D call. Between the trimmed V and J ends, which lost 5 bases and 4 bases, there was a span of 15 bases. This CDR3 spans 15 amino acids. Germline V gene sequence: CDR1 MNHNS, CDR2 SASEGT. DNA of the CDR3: TGTGCCAGCAGTTTCCGGGGTCCGGCGAATCAGCCCCAGCATTTT. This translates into CASSFRGPANQPQHF.

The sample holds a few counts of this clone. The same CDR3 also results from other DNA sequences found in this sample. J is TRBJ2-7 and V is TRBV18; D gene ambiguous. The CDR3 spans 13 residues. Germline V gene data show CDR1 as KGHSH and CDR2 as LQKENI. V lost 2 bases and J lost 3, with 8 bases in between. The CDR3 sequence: CASSPGLNYEQYF. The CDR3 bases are TGTGCCAGCTCACCAGGGCTAAACTACGAGCAGTACTTC. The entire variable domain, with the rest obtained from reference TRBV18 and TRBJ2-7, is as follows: NAGVMQNPRHLVRRRGQEARLRCSPMKGHSHVYWYRQLPEEGLKFMVYLQKENIIDESGMPKERFSAEFPKEGPSILRIQQVVRGDSAAYFCASSPGLNYEQYFGPGTRLTVT.

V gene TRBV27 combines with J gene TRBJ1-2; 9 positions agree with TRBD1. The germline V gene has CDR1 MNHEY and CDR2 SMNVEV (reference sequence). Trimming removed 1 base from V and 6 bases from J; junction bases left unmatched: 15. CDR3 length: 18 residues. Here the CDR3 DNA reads TGTGCCAGCAGTTTATGGAACAGGGGGCCCATGCTCCTGAATGGCTACACCTTC. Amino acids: CASSLWNRGPMLLNGYTF.

The CDR3 reads CATQSQGQLNTEAFF. The DNA of the CDR3 is TGTGCCACCCAAAGTCAAGGACAGCTGAACACTGAAGCTTTCTTT. The chain has TRBV19 and TRBJ1-1, with D maybe TRBD1 (6 bases). The CDR3 runs to 15 residues. V was shortened by 10 bases and J by 0 bases, with 18 bases between the two germline ends. Germline CDR1 and CDR2: LNHDA and SQIVND (reference sequence).

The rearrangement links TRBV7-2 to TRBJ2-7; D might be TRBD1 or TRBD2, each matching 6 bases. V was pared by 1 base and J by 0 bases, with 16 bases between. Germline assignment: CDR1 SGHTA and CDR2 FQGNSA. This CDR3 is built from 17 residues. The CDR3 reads CASSLVRGQTHSYEQYF. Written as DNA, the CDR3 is TGTGCCAGCAGCTTAGTGCGGGGACAAACCCACTCCTACGAGCAGTACTTC.

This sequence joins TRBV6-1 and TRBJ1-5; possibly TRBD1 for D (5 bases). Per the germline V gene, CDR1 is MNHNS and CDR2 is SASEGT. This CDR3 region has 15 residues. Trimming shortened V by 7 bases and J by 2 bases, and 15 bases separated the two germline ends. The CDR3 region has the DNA TGTGCCAGCACCATCGGGACCTCAGGCAATCAGCCCCAGCATTTT. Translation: CASTIGTSGNQPQHF.

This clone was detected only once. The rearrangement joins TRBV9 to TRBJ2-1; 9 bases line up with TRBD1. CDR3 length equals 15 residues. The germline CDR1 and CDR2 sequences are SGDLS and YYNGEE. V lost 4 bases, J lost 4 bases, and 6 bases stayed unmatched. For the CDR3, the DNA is TGTGCCAGCAGCCAGGGACAGGGTGGTTACAATGAGCAGTTCTTC. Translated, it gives CASSQGQGGYNEQFF.

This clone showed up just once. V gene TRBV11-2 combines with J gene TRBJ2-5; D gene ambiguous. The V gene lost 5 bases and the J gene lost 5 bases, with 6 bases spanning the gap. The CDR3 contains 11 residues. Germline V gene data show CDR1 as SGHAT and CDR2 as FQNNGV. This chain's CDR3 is CASSQYETQYF. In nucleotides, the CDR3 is TGTGCCAGCAGCCAGTACGAGACCCAGTACTTC. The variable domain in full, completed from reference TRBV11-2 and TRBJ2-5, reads EAGVAQSPRYKIIEKRQSVAFWCNPISGHATLYWYQQILGQGPKLLIQFQNNGVVDDSQLPKDRFSAERLKGVDSTLKIQPAKLEDSAVYLCASSQYETQYFGPGTRLLVL.